This is a list of T cell receptor beta chains from one sample in a study of OX40 agonist ivuxolimab in advanced cancers. Sequenced by immunoSEQ multiplex PCR; TCRdb stores in-frame clones only, minus some. The sample includes about 19,000 clones, 83% seen only once; the top ten take roughly 50%. The material sequenced was CD4+ or CD8+ T cells sorted from blood, taken in a trial of the OX40 agonist ivuxolimab. The receptor set was obtained from an adult with an advanced solid tumor such as melanoma, head and neck, liver or kidney cancer. The CDR3 runs from the conserved cysteine through the conserved F or W. Fields, in order: V gene, D gene, J gene, clone size, CDR3 protein, CDR3 DNA. D genes are given only for firm matches. Part of the rows lack a size; the others show once, few, many or a class for expanded clones.

TRBV27	TRBD1	TRBJ2-7	few	CASSFQGAEQYF	TGTGCCAGCAGTTTCCAGGGGGCCGAGCAGTACTTC
TRBV30	TRBD2	TRBJ2-5	-	CAWSDKVAGGGTQYF	TGTGCCTGGAGTGATAAGGTAGCGGGGGGTGGGACCCAGTACTTC
TRBV5-4	-	TRBJ2-7	-	CASKDGGQPYEQYF	TGTGCCAGCAAAGACGGGGGGCAACCCTACGAGCAGTACTTC
TRBV5-6	-	TRBJ2-1	-	CASSPRTYNEQFF	TGTGCCAGCAGCCCGCGGACTTACAATGAGCAGTTCTTC
TRBV27	-	TRBJ2-7	-	CASSPLGYEQYF	TGTGCCAGCAGCCCCCTGGGCTACGAGCAGTACTTC
TRBV7-9	-	TRBJ2-3	-	CASSAQGRTDTQYF	TGTGCCAGCAGCGCACAGGGGAGGACAGATACGCAGTATTTT
TRBV30	-	TRBJ1-1	once	CAWSYKGEAFF	TGTGCCTGGAGCTATAAGGGTGAAGCTTTCTTT
TRBV27	-	TRBJ1-2	-	CASRTVYGYTF	TGTGCCAGCAGGACGGTCTATGGCTACACCTTC
TRBV27	TRBD1	TRBJ2-1	-	CASSLSGTGGYNEQFF	TGTGCCAGCAGTTTATCAGGGACAGGGGGCTACAATGAGCAGTTCTTC
TRBV2	TRBD2	TRBJ2-7	-	CASSETLAGIKEQYF	TGTGCCAGCAGTGAAACACTAGCGGGCATAAAAGAGCAGTACTTC
TRBV5-6	-	TRBJ1-1	-	CASRWGGNTEAFF	TGTGCCAGCAGGTGGGGGGGAAACACTGAAGCTTTCTTT
TRBV4-1	-	TRBJ2-1	-	CASSQERVAGQFF	TGCGCCAGCAGCCAAGAGCGTGTGGCAGGGCAGTTCTTC
TRBV5-6	TRBD1	TRBJ1-2	once	CASSRGRTGNYGYTF	TGTGCCAGCAGCCGGGGTAGGACAGGCAACTATGGCTACACCTTC
TRBV19	TRBD1	TRBJ1-1	-	CASSLTGQGAAEAFF	TGTGCCAGTAGTCTCACCGGACAGGGGGCGGCTGAAGCTTTCTTT
TRBV10-1	-	TRBJ2-1	-	CASSEEGGWYNEQFF	TGCGCCAGCAGCGAGGAGGGGGGGTGGTACAATGAGCAGTTCTTC
TRBV11-2	TRBD1	TRBJ2-5	-	CASSLGGQGKGGTQYF	TGTGCCAGCAGCTTAGGAGGACAGGGGAAGGGCGGGACCCAGTACTTC
TRBV7-2	TRBD1	TRBJ1-6	-	CASSFRDRGGYNSPLHF	TGTGCCAGCAGCTTCCGGGACAGGGGGGGATATAATTCACCCCTCCACTTT
TRBV5-6	-	TRBJ2-1	-	CASSLVRLGEQFF	TGTGCCAGCAGCTTGGTACGTCTGGGTGAGCAGTTCTTC
TRBV11-3	TRBD2	TRBJ2-2	-	CASSHRGANTGELFF	TGTGCCAGCAGCCACCGGGGGGCGAACACCGGGGAGCTGTTTTTT
TRBV4-2	-	TRBJ2-4	-	CASSLQGTNFLRIQYF	TGTGCCAGCAGCCTACAAGGGACAAATTTCCTCCGCATTCAGTACTTC
TRBV27	-	TRBJ2-3	-	CASSLSTDTQYF	TGTGCCAGCAGTTTGAGCACAGATACGCAGTATTTT
TRBV28	-	TRBJ1-1	large	CASALEALSLHAEAFF	TGTGCCAGCGCCCTCGAGGCACTCTCCTTGCACGCTGAAGCTTTCTTT
TRBV5-1	-	TRBJ2-7	-	CASSYRTDYEQYF	TGCGCCAGCAGCTACAGGACGGATTACGAGCAGTACTTC
TRBV6-6	-	TRBJ2-7	-	CASSFSHVGNEQYF	TGTGCCAGCAGTTTCTCCCACGTGGGTAACGAGCAGTACTTC